These 6 T cell receptor beta chains were sequenced from one sample in a study of cytomegalovirus exposure and HLA in healthy donors. 13 Jbeta primers and 60 Vbeta primers were used for the PCR. The table came from immunoSEQ multiplex PCR; TCRdb's copy has only in-frame clones and leaves some out. The profile shows fewer than 110,000 clones, around 82% of them singletons. The sequencing input was PBMCs. The origin of the receptors is a woman between 18 and 30 years old in good health and CMV-seropositive.

V usage is TRBV5-1 and J usage is TRBJ2-1; 7 nucleotides line up with TRBD1. The CDR3 sequence is 15 residues long. The V gene's germline CDR1 is SGHRS and CDR2 YFSETQ. J gave up 3 bases and V 2 bases, and 5 bases lay outside the gene matches. Written as DNA, the CDR3 is TGCGCCAGCAGCTTTCTAGGGACAGACTACAATGAGCAGTTCTTC. It translates to CASSFLGTDYNEQFF.

This sequence joins TRBV7-9 and TRBJ2-3, with a weak D call TRBD2 (6 bases). V lost 0 bases and J 6 bases, leaving 13 bases between the germline ends. CDR3 length: 15 residues. CDR1 is SEHNR and CDR2 is FQNEAQ in the germline V gene (reference sequence). CDR3 coding DNA: TGTGCCAGCAGCTTAGCAGCGGGTTGGGGGGATACGCAGTATTTT. This translates into CASSLAAGWGDTQYF.

This chain links TRBV4-2 with TRBJ1-1, with 9 bases fitting TRBD1. After removal of 3 bases from V and 4 bases from J, the junction contained 15 bases not matched to a gene. This CDR3 region has 18 residues. The germline CDR1 and CDR2 sequences are LGHNA and YNFKEQ. CDR3 nucleotide sequence: TGTGCCAGCAGCCATGAACCCACCGGGACAGGGATGATCACTGAAGCTTTCTTT. It yields the protein CASSHEPTGTGMITEAFF.

The genes are TRBV6-5 and TRBJ1-1, with D uncertain. The CDR3 is made up of 13 amino acids. The germline V and J ends were trimmed by 6 bases and 4 bases, with 12 bases remaining between them. Germline V gene lookup returns CDR1 MNHEY and CDR2 SVGAGI. The CDR3: CASRQTRGTEAFF. The CDR3 coding sequence is TGTGCCAGCAGGCAGACGAGAGGCACTGAAGCTTTCTTT.

The genes are TRBV5-5 and TRBJ2-7; possible D gene TRBD2, 5 bases. From germline, CDR1 is SGHKS and CDR2 YYEKEE (reference sequence). Trimming removed 4 bases at V and 1 base at J, with 18 bases between. The CDR3 covers 16 residues. CDR3 amino acids: CASSPLPPGISYEQYF. Written as DNA, the CDR3 is TGTGCCAGCAGCCCACTGCCGCCCGGGATTTCCTACGAGCAGTACTTC.

The rearrangement links TRBV18 to TRBJ1-5, with TRBD1 matching over 11 bases. V shed 4 bases and J 0 bases; nucleotides not matched to a gene: 8. This CDR3 is 18 amino acids long. The germline CDR1 and CDR2 sequences are KGHSH and LQKENI. The CDR3: CASSQIGQGAGSNQPQHF. DNA for the CDR3: TGTGCCAGCTCACAAATCGGACAGGGGGCGGGTAGCAATCAGCCCCAGCATTTT.